The 4 T cell receptor beta chains below all came from one sample that was sequenced in a study of beta chain features in type 1 diabetes listed by TCRdb under 2018. What the work shows at the level of the full study, not this receptor alone: A moderate but significant shortening of TCRB CDR3 length was observed in type 1 diabetes patients in all four CD4+ subsets.

Library preparation was by the immunoSEQ multiplex PCR assay. The entire amount of isolated RNA was reverse transcribed using the High Capacity cDNA Reverse Transcription Kit, so the sequenced TCRB transcripts were expressed ones. The source is immuneACCESS, and TCRdb retained only in-frame sequences with V and J called. Part of the clones is not carried over; for the studies checked, unresolved V genes explain less than half of this, and the remainder is unexplained. Present in this sample are 600,000 to 750,000 clones, over 10% of which were seen just once. Around 0.12% of the sample is in the top ten clones. Their target antigens are unknown. The material sequenced was naive CD4+ T cells from blood. The cell subset or site label, read with the paper, signifies: true naive CD4+ T cells. Every receptor here comes from a man aged 25-45 years with type 1 diabetes.

Only a few counts were recorded for this clone. The chain joins TRBV23-1 to TRBJ2-7, with TRBD2 as a possible D gene (6 bases). TRBV23-1 counts as an open reading frame of uncertain function. V was clipped by 5 bases and J by 6 bases, with 17 bases between them. CDR3 size: 14 residues. This chain's CDR3 is CASSAREISGEQYF. As DNA, the CDR3 is TGCGCCAGCAGTGCCAGGGAAATTAGCGGCGAGCAGTACTTC.

A few counts support this clone. The rearrangement links TRBV19 to TRBJ2-1; D remains unclear. The CDR3 is made up of 14 amino acids. Trimming cost V 7 bases and J 4 bases, with 14 bases left between them. Germline lookup yields CDR1 LNHDA and CDR2 SQIVND (reference sequence). CDR3 amino acids: CASTGPLHYNEQFF. CDR3 DNA sequence: TGTGCCAGTACAGGTCCTCTCCATTACAATGAGCAGTTCTTC.

This chain links TRBV7-2 with TRBJ2-3; 8 bases line up with TRBD2. The trim removed 4 bases at V and 2 bases at J, leaving 5 bases unmatched. CDR3 length: 15 residues. Germline V gives CDR1 SGHTA, CDR2 FQGNSA. Here the CDR3 reads CASSSSSGDTDTQYF. CDR3 nucleotides: TGTGCCAGCAGCTCGAGTAGCGGGGACACAGATACGCAGTATTTT. The full variable domain, completed using reference TRBV7-2 and TRBJ2-3, is GAGVSQSPSNKVTEKGKDVELRCDPISGHTALYWYRQSLGQGLEFLIYFQGNSAPDKSGLPSDRFSAERTGGSVSTLTIQRTQQEDSAVYLCASSSSSGDTDTQYFGPGTRLTVL.

The V gene is TRBV4-3, the J gene TRBJ1-6; D ambiguous. The CDR3 is 15 amino acids. CDR1 and CDR2 (germline): LGHNA, YSLEER. Trimming removed 0 bases from V and 4 bases from J, with 7 bases in between. The DNA for the CDR3 is TGCGCCAGCAGCCAAGATCACCAGTATAATTCACCCCTCCACTTT. Residues: CASSQDHQYNSPLHF.